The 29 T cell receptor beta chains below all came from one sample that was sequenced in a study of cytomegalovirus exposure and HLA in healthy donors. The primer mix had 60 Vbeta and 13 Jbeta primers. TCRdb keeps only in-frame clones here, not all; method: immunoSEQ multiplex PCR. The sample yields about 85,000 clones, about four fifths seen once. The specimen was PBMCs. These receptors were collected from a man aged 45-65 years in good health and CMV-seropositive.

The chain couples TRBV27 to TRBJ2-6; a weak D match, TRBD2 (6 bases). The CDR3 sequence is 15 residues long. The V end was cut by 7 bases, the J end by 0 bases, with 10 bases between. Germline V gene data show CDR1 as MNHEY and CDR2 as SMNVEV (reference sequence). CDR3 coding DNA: TGTGCCAGCACGGCGGGAACCTCTGGGGCCAACGTCCTGACTTTC. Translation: CASTAGTSGANVLTF. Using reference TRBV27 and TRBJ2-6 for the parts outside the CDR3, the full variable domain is EAQVTQNPRYLITVTGKKLTVTCSQNMNHEYMSWYRQDPGLGLRQIYYSMNVEVTDKGDVPEGYKVSRKEKRNFPLILESPSPNQTSLYFCASTAGTSGANVLTFGAGSRLTVL.

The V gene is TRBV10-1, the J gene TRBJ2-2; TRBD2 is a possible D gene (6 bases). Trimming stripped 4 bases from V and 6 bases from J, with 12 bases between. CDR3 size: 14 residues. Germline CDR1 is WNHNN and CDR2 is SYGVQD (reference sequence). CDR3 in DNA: TGCGCCAGCAGTGGGACTGTAGCGGCCGGGGAGCTGTTTTTT. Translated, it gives CASSGTVAAGELFF.

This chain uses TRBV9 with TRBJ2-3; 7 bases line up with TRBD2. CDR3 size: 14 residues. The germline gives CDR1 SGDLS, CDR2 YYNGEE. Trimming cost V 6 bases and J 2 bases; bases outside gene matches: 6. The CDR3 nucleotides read TGTGCCAGCACCATCACTAGCGCCACAGATACGCAGTATTTT. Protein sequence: CASTITSATDTQYF.

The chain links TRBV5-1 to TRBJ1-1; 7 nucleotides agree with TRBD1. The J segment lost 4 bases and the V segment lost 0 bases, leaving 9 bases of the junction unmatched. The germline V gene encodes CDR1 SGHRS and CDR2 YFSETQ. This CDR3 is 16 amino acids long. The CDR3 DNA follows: TGCGCCAGCAGCTTGGGACCGAGGGGGCCAGCCACTGAAGCTTTCTTT. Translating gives CASSLGPRGPATEAFF.

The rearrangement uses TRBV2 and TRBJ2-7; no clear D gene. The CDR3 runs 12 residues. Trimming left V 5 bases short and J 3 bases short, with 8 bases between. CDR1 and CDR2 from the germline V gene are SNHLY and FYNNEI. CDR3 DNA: TGTGCCAGCAGTTCTGACATCTACGAGCAGTACTTC. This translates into CASSSDIYEQYF.

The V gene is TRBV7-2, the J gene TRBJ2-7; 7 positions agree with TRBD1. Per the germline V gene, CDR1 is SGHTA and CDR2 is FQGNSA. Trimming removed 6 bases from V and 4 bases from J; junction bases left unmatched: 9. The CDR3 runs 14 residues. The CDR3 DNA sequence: TGTGCCAGCAGTTTCCGGGACAGAACTTACGAGCAGTACTTC. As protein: CASSFRDRTYEQYF. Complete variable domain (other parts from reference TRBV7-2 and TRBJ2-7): GAGVSQSPSNKVTEKGKDVELRCDPISGHTALYWYRQSLGQGLEFLIYFQGNSAPDKSGLPSDRFSAERTGGSVSTLTIQRTQQEDSAVYLCASSFRDRTYEQYFGPGTRLTVT.

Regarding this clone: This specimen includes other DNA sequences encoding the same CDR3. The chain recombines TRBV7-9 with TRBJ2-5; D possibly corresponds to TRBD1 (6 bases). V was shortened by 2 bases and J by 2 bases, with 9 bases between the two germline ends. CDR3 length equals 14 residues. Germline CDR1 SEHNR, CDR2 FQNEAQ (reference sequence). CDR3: CASSLRTVQETQYF. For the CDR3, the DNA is TGTGCCAGCAGCTTACGGACAGTTCAAGAGACCCAGTACTTC.

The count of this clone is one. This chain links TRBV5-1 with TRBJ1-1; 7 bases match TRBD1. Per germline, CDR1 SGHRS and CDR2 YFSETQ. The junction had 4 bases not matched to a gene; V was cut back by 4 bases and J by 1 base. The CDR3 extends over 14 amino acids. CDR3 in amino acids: CASSTGQENTEAFF. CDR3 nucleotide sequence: TGCGCCAGCAGCACTGGACAGGAGAACACTGAAGCTTTCTTT.

In nucleotides, the CDR3 is TGTGCCAGCAGCCAAGATACGGGGGGCGCAGGTGGCTACACCTTC. Translated, it gives CASSQDTGGAGGYTF. The V gene is TRBV4-2, the J gene TRBJ1-2, with a possible D match to TRBD1 (6 bases). The CDR3 runs 15 residues. Trimming left V 0 bases short and J 7 bases short, with 15 bases between. Germline CDR1 is LGHNA and CDR2 is YNFKEQ.

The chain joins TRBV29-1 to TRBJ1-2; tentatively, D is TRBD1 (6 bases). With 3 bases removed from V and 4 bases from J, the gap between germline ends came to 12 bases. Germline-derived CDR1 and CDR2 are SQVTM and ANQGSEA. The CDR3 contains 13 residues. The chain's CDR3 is CSVEGGGGYGYTF. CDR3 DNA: TGCAGCGTTGAGGGGGGGGGCGGCTATGGCTACACCTTC.

The CDR3 reads CASSEARQGAYQPQHF. DNA of the CDR3: TGTGCCAGCAGTGAAGCCCGGCAGGGGGCCTATCAGCCCCAGCATTTT. The chain has TRBV6-1 and TRBJ1-5; 8 bases map to TRBD1. V lost 0 bases and J lost 5; bases outside the gene matches: 6. The CDR3 contains 16 residues. Germline CDR1 MNHNS, CDR2 SASEGT.

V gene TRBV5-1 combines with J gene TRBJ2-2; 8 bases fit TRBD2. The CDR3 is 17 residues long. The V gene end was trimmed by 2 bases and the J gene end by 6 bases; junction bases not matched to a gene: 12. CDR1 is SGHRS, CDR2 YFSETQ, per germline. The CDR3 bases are TGCGCCAGCAGCTTCACCCAGGCGGGGGGATCGTCCGGGGAGCTGTTTTTT. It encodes CASSFTQAGGSSGELFF.

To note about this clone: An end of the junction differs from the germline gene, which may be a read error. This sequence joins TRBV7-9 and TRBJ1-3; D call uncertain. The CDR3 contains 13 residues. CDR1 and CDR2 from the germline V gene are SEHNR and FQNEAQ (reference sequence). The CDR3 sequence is CSSSPIAGNTIYF. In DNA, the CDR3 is TGTTCCAGCAGCCCTATAGCTGGAAACACCATATATTTT.

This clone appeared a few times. In nucleotides, the CDR3 is TGCGCCAGCAGCTTGGACGGGAGCTCCTACAATGAGCAGTTCTTC. This translates into CASSLDGSSYNEQFF. The chain uses TRBV5-1 and TRBJ2-1, with D tentatively TRBD2 (6 bases). Germline V lookup: CDR1 SGHRS, CDR2 YFSETQ. The V and J ends lost 0 bases and 0 bases respectively, with 7 bases between them. The CDR3 totals 15 residues.

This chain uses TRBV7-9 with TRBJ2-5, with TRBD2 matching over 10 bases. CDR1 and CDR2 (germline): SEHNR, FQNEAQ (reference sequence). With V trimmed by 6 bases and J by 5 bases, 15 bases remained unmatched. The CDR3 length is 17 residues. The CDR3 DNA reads TGTGCCAGCAGTTCACTAGCGGGAATAAGGGGCGGGGAGACCCAGTACTTC. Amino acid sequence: CASSSLAGIRGGETQYF. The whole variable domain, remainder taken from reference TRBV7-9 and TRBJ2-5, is DTGVSQNPRHKITKRGQNVTFRCDPISEHNRLYWYRQTLGQGPEFLTYFQNEAQLEKSRLLSDRFSAERPKGSFSTLEIQRTEQGDSAMYLCASSSLAGIRGGETQYFGPGTRLLVL.

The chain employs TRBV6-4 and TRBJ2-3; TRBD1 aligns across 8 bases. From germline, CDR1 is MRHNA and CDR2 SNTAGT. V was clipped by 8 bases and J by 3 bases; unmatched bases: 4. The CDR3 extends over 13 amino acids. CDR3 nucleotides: TGTGCCAGCTCTACAGGGGGAACAGATACGCAGTATTTT. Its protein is CASSTGGTDTQYF.

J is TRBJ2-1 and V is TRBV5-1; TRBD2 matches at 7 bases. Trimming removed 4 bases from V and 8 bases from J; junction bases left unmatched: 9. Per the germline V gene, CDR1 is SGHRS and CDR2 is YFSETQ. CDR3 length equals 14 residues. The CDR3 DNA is TGCGCCAGCAGCGCAGGACTAGGAGTATATGAGCAGTTCTTC. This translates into CASSAGLGVYEQFF.

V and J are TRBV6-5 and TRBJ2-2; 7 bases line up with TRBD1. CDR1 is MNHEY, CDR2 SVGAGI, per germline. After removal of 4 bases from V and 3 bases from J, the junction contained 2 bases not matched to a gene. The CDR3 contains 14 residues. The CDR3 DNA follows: TGTGCCAGCAGTTTAGACAGGGACACCGGGGAGCTGTTTTTT. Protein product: CASSLDRDTGELFF.

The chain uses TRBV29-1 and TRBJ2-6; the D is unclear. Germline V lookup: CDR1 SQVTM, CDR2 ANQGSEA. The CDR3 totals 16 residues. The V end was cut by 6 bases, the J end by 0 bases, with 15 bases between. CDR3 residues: CSVESPQHSGANVLTF. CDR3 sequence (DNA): TGCAGCGTAGAAAGTCCACAGCACTCTGGGGCCAACGTCCTGACTTTC.

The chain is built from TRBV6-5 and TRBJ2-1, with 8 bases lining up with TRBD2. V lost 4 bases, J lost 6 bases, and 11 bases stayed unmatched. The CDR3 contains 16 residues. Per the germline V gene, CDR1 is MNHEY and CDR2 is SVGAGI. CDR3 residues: CASSSPRLAGFNEQFF. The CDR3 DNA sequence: TGTGCCAGCAGTTCCCCCCGCCTAGCGGGTTTCAATGAGCAGTTCTTC.

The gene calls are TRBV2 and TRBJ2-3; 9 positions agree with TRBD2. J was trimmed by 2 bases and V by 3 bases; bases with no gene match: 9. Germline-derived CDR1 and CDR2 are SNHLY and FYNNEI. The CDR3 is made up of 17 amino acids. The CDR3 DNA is TGTGCCAGCAGTGATCCGACGGGACTAGCAGCCACAGATACGCAGTATTTT. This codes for CASSDPTGLAATDTQYF.

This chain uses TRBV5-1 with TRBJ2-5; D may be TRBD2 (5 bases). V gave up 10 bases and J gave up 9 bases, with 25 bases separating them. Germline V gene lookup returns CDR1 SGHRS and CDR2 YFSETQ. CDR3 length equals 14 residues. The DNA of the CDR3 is TGCGCCTCCGGCGGCTATAGTGAGACGGAGGCCCAGTACTTC. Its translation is CASGGYSETEAQYF.

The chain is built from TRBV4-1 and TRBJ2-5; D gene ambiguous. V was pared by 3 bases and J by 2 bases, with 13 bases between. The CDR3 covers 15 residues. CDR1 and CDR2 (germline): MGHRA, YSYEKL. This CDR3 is CASSQTTTWQETQYF. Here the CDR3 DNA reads TGCGCCAGCAGCCAGACGACGACTTGGCAAGAGACCCAGTACTTC.

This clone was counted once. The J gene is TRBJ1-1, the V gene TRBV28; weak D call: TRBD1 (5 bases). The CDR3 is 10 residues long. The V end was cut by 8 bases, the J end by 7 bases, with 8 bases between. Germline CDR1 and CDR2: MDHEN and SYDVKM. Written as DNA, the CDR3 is TGTGCCAGCGTCAGGGTTGAAGCTTTCTTT. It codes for CASVRVEAFF.

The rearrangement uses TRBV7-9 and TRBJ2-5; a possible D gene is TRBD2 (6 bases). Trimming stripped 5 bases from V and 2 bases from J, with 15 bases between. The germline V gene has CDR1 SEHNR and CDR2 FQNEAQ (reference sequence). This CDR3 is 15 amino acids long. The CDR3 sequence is CASSPRLDGQETQYF. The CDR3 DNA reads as TGTGCCAGCAGCCCTCGACTAGACGGGCAAGAGACCCAGTACTTC.

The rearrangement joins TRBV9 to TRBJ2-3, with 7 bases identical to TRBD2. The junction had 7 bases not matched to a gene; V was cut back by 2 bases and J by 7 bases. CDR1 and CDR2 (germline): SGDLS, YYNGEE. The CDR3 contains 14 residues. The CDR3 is CASSVGGSPNTQYF. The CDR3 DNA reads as TGTGCCAGCAGCGTGGGCGGGAGTCCGAATACGCAGTATTTT.

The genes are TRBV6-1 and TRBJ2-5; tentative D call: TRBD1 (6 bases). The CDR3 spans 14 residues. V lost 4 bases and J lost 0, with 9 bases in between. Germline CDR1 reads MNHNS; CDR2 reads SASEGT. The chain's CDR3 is CASSVGGDQETQYF. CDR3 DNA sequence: TGTGCCAGCAGTGTTGGGGGCGACCAAGAGACCCAGTACTTC.

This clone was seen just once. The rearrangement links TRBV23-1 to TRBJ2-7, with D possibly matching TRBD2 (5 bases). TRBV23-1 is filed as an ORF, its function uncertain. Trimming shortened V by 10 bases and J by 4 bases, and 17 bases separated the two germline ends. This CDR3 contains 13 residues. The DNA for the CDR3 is TGCGCCACCCATTCGGGGAGCCTTTACGAGCAGTACTTC. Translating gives CATHSGSLYEQYF.

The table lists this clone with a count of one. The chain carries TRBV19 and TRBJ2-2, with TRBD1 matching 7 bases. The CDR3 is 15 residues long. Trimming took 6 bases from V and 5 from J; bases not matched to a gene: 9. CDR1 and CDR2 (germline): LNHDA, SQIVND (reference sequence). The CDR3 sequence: CASSNPGQLTGELFF. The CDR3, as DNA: TGTGCCAGTAGCAACCCGGGACAGCTAACCGGGGAGCTGTTTTTT.